The 17 T cell receptor beta chains in this list originate from one sample, sequenced in a study of blood T cell repertoires in COVID-19. Sequencing used immunoSEQ multiplex PCR; TCRdb keeps in-frame clones, though not all of them. The profile shows more than 25,000 clones, roughly nine tenths of them singletons. Sequencing was performed on peripheral blood. These TCRs come from a man between 65 and 85 years old with active or convalescent COVID-19.

This clone occurred a few times. V and J are TRBV6-5 and TRBJ2-1, with TRBD1 matching over 7 bases. CDR3 length equals 14 residues. The junction had 8 bases not matched to a gene; V was cut back by 4 bases and J by 8 bases. Per germline, CDR1 MNHEY and CDR2 SVGAGI. CDR3 in amino acids: CASSFDRALDEQFF. The DNA for the CDR3 is TGTGCCAGCAGTTTTGACAGGGCCCTCGATGAGCAGTTCTTC.

The chain joins TRBV11-3 to TRBJ2-7; TRBD1 is a possible D gene (6 bases). Trimming removed 7 bases at V and 2 bases at J, with 15 bases between. Germline lookup yields CDR1 SGHNT and CDR2 YENEEA. The CDR3 has 14 residues. In DNA, the CDR3 is TGTGCCAGCAATTTTCCGGGACAACCCTACGAGCAGTACGTC. Translating it yields CASNFPGQPYEQYV.

The V and J genes are TRBV5-1 and TRBJ2-2; TRBD2 is a possible D gene (6 bases). This CDR3 has 14 residues. V shed 0 bases and J shed 3 bases, with 6 bases lying between them. Germline V gene sequence: CDR1 SGHRS, CDR2 YFSETQ. The CDR3 DNA is TGCGCCAGCAGCTTGGCGGGGGACACCGGGGAGCTGTTTTTT. As protein: CASSLAGDTGELFF. The complete variable domain, with remaining parts taken from reference TRBV5-1 and TRBJ2-2, reads KAGVTQTPRYLIKTRGQQVTLSCSPISGHRSVSWYQQTPGQGLQFLFEYFSETQRNKGNFPGRFSGRQFSNSRSEMNVSTLELGDSALYLCASSLAGDTGELFFGEGSRLTVL.

CDR3 region: CASSLRGLGYTEAFF. CDR3 DNA: TGTGCCAGCAGCCTCAGGGGGCTGGGGTACACTGAAGCTTTCTTT. V usage is TRBV9 and J usage is TRBJ1-1; TRBD1 matches at 8 bases. J was trimmed by 3 bases and V by 4 bases; bases with no gene match: 8. The length of the CDR3 is 15 residues. Germline V gene lookup returns CDR1 SGDLS and CDR2 YYNGEE.

J is TRBJ1-2 and V is TRBV7-9, with unresolved D. In germline, CDR1 is SEHNR, CDR2 FQNEAQ (reference sequence). V gave up 4 bases and J gave up 4 bases, with 13 bases separating them. The CDR3 spans 14 residues. The CDR3 nucleotides are TGTGCCAGCAGCTATCCCGGGAGTAGCTATGGCTACACCTTC. Its protein is CASSYPGSSYGYTF.

The chain has TRBV15 and TRBJ2-1; TRBD1 aligns across 8 bases. Germline V gene sequence: CDR1 LNHNV, CDR2 YYDKDF (reference sequence). Trimming took 5 bases from V and 3 from J; bases not matched to a gene: 15. This CDR3 spans 18 amino acids. The CDR3: CATSHNLLQGAGYNEQFF. The CDR3 bases are TGTGCCACCAGCCACAACCTGCTCCAGGGGGCCGGCTACAATGAGCAGTTCTTC. The complete variable domain, with remaining parts taken from reference TRBV15 and TRBJ2-1, reads DAMVIQNPRYQVTQFGKPVTLSCSQTLNHNVMYWYQQKSSQAPKLLFHYYDKDFNNEADTPDNFQSRRPNTSFCFLDIRSPGLGDTAMYLCATSHNLLQGAGYNEQFFGPGTRLTVL.

The V gene is TRBV7-9, the J gene TRBJ2-5; D gene ambiguous. Germline CDR1 reads SEHNR; CDR2 reads FQNEAQ (reference sequence). This CDR3 is built from 14 residues. Trimming removed 1 base at V and 7 bases at J, with 13 bases between. CDR3 sequence reads: CASSLVSDPGTQYF. The CDR3 nucleotides read TGTGCCAGCAGCTTAGTTTCCGACCCAGGGACCCAGTACTTC.

The CDR3 nucleotides are TGCAGTGCTAGTGGTTCGGGTAGTGGTAGGGAGACCCAGTACTTC. This encodes CSASGSGSGRETQYF. The rearrangement links TRBV20-1 to TRBJ2-5, with D unresolved. Germline V gene data show CDR1 as DFQATT and CDR2 as SNEGSKA (reference sequence). V was clipped by 3 bases and J by 5 bases, with 19 bases between them. The CDR3 length is 15 residues.

The genes are TRBV5-8 and TRBJ2-3, with 12 bases that match TRBD2. Trimming cost V 4 bases and J 0 bases; bases outside gene matches: 6. Per germline, CDR1 SGHTS and CDR2 YDEGEE. This CDR3 has 17 amino acids. The CDR3 here is CASSPGLAGRSTDTQYF. In nucleotides, the CDR3 is TGTGCCAGCAGCCCTGGACTAGCGGGACGGAGCACAGATACGCAGTATTTT.

V gene TRBV5-1 combines with J gene TRBJ2-1; D ambiguous. In germline, CDR1 is SGHRS, CDR2 YFSETQ. This CDR3 is 15 amino acids long. Trimming pared 4 bases from V and 0 bases from J, leaving 11 bases between. Written as DNA, the CDR3 is TGCGCCAGCAGCCCCCAGGCAAGCTCCTACAATGAGCAGTTCTTC. Translation: CASSPQASSYNEQFF.

The gene calls are TRBV27 and TRBJ2-7, with 8 bases aligning to TRBD2. The V gene's germline CDR1 is MNHEY and CDR2 SMNVEV (reference sequence). CDR3 size: 14 residues. The J segment lost 4 bases and the V segment lost 6 bases, leaving 8 bases of the junction unmatched. Here the CDR3 reads CASRRAGDLYEQYF. The CDR3 nucleotides read TGTGCCAGCAGACGAGCGGGGGACCTTTACGAGCAGTACTTC.

The rearrangement joins TRBV7-9 to TRBJ2-5, with D uncertain. Trimming stripped 1 base from V and 1 base from J, with 4 bases between. CDR1 is SEHNR and CDR2 is FQNEAQ in the germline V gene (reference sequence). This CDR3 spans 13 amino acids. CDR3 in DNA: TGTGCCAGCAGCTTAGGCAGCCAAGAGACCCAGTACTTC. Its translation: CASSLGSQETQYF. Supplemented by reference TRBV7-9 and TRBJ2-5, the full variable domain reads DTGVSQNPRHKITKRGQNVTFRCDPISEHNRLYWYRQTLGQGPEFLTYFQNEAQLEKSRLLSDRFSAERPKGSFSTLEIQRTEQGDSAMYLCASSLGSQETQYFGPGTRLLVL.

The chain employs TRBV9 and TRBJ2-2; D may be TRBD1 (5 bases). The V end was cut by 2 bases, the J end by 3 bases, with 8 bases between. The length of the CDR3 is 14 residues. CDR1 SGDLS and CDR2 YYNGEE come from the germline V gene. CDR3 region: CASSVDSYTGELFF. Here the CDR3 DNA reads TGTGCCAGCAGCGTCGACAGTTACACCGGGGAGCTGTTTTTT. The whole variable domain, remainder taken from reference TRBV9 and TRBJ2-2, is DSGVTQTPKHLITATGQRVTLRCSPRSGDLSVYWYQQSLDQGLQFLIQYYNGEERAKGNILERFSAQQFPDLHSELNLSSLELGDSALYFCASSVDSYTGELFFGEGSRLTVL.

The rearrangement uses TRBV5-1 and TRBJ2-2; D remains unclear. The CDR3 spans 12 residues. Germline CDR1 reads SGHRS; CDR2 reads YFSETQ. V shed 6 bases and J shed 6 bases, with 9 bases lying between them. CDR3 bases: TGCGCCAGCACTAACGTGGCCGGGGAGCTGTTTTTT. Amino acid sequence: CASTNVAGELFF.

The chain employs TRBV6-2 or TRBV6-3 and TRBJ2-1, with 7 nucleotides matching TRBD1. Germline trimming cut 5 bases from V and 6 bases from J; bases unmatched to any gene: 4. The CDR3 is 13 amino acids. Germline CDR1 and CDR2: MNHEY and SVGEGT. CDR3 protein: CASSATGPNEQFF. CDR3 bases: TGTGCCAGCAGTGCGACAGGGCCCAATGAGCAGTTCTTC.

The V and J genes are TRBV24-1 and TRBJ1-5; maybe TRBD1 (5 bases). V lost 4 bases and J 0 bases, leaving 9 bases between the germline ends. The CDR3 is made up of 15 amino acids. Germline CDR1 and CDR2: KGHDR and SFDVKD. The CDR3 sequence: CATSESGYSNQPQHF. The CDR3 bases are TGTGCCACCAGTGAGTCAGGGTATAGCAATCAGCCCCAGCATTTT.

V gene TRBV5-6 combines with J gene TRBJ1-5; 12 nucleotides align to TRBD1. The CDR3 runs to 18 residues. V gave up 3 bases and J gave up 2 bases; unmatched junction bases: 9. CDR1 and CDR2 (germline): SGHDT, YYEEEE. CDR3 coding DNA: TGTGCCAGCAGCTCCCGGGACAGGGGGCGCTTAGGCAATCAGCCCCAGCATTTT. Amino acid sequence: CASSSRDRGRLGNQPQHF. Full variable domain (outside the CDR3, taken from reference TRBV5-6 and TRBJ1-5): DAGVTQSPTHLIKTRGQQVTLRCSPKSGHDTVSWYQQALGQGPQFIFQYYEEEERQRGNFPDRFSGHQFPNYSSELNVNALLLGDSALYLCASSSRDRGRLGNQPQHFGDGTRLSIL.